This T cell receptor beta chain came from a study of blood T cells in healthy people across ages. A sample-barcoded 5' primer and a J-beta primer mix were used in a second PCR of about 6 to 12 cycles. A 12-random-nucleotide template-switch adaptor tagged each cDNA molecule. TCRdb re-called the 5' RACE reads with MiXCR, one entry per CDR3 protein. The table lists over a million distinct CDR3 sequences, 20% to 25% of them singletons, with 0.75% in the top ten. This clonotype has just a few counts. Germline is not matched at one junction end, which may reflect a read error. The CDR3 sequence is 15 residues long. Germline values: CDR1 SSHAT, CDR2 FNYEAQ (reference sequence). The sample was also linked to a second study, of T cells of mothers and their children. That paper notes: Detection of persistent microchimeric T cell clones did not occur.

This receptor was identified in a girl aged 2 to 9 in good health. The source material was blood. The chain is built from TRBV7-7 and TRBJ2-3; 9 bases are shared with TRBD2. The CDR3 loop reads CASSLMVAGADTQYF. DNA for the CDR3: TGTGCTAGCAGCTTAATGGTAGCGGGAGCAGATACGCAGTATTTT.